The entry below gives a single T cell receptor (beta chain) sequence along with its context. Authors' analysis steps: How many nucleated cells were present was estimated from reference gene primer amplification. TCRdb's table, derived via immunoSEQ multiplex PCR, lists solely in-frame clones and lacks some. The D gene and trimming were derived from the DNA, and the V and J assignments and clone size from that table. Here the sample spans tens of thousands of clones, 70% to 75% being singletons. The sample comes from a study of blood T cell repertoires in COVID-19. Study overall: The United States, Italy and Spain provided the acute and convalescent COVID-19 samples. Sources were T cells, B-cell-depleted T cells, or PBMCs; the material itself was cDNA or gDNA.

The receptor was isolated from a man in his 70s with acute or convalescent COVID-19. Sequences were obtained from peripheral blood.

For the CDR3, the DNA is TGTGCCAGCAGTACCGACAGGGCCTTCTATGGCTACACCTTC. This gives the protein CASSTDRAFYGYTF. V is TRBV6-5 and J is TRBJ1-2; 7 bases map to TRBD1. This CDR3 contains 14 residues. After removal of 5 bases from V and 4 bases from J, the junction contained 7 bases not matched to a gene. Per germline, CDR1 MNHEY and CDR2 SVGAGI.